Listed here is a single TCR beta chain. As yet, its antigen is unknown. Researchers ran the PCR with 60 Vbeta and 13 Jbeta primers. Here immunoSEQ multiplex PCR was the method, and the copy in TCRdb shows in-frame clones only, minus some. The profile shows some 200,000 clones, around 74% of them singletons. Germline assignment: CDR1 SGDLS and CDR2 YYNGEE. Between the trimmed V and J ends, which lost 1 base and 6 bases, there was a span of 9 bases. The CDR3 consists of 13 residues. This record comes from a study of cytomegalovirus exposure and HLA in healthy donors. On the study more broadly: Most genotyped donors, around 78% of 300 to 400, had Caucasian-associated genetic ancestry. Study results and caveats: Later analysis suggested most CMV-associated TCR beta chains were HLA-restricted. An observed cluster of highly shared sequence variants was recorded as a likely sequencing artifact. A previous analysis found most TCR beta V segments productive roughly 87% or roughly 30% of the time.

This rearrangement joins TRBV9 to TRBJ2-3; D is undetermined. This TCR was sampled from a girl between 5 and 17 years old in good health and CMV-seropositive. The sequenced material came from PBMCs. DNA of the CDR3: TGTGCCAGCAGCGTATCTGGCCGTGATACGCAGTATTTT. Translated, it gives CASSVSGRDTQYF.